This is a list of T cell receptor beta chains from one sample in a study of cytomegalovirus exposure and HLA in healthy donors. Clones were read by immunoSEQ multiplex PCR, and TCRdb kept only the in-frame ones, dropping some. The table includes about 100,000 clones, around three quarters detected once. Sequenced input: PBMCs. These receptors were obtained from a woman between 40 and 55 years old in good health and CMV-seronegative. Both conserved end residues are part of each CDR3. A D gene is named only where the DNA matches it firmly. A row's size may be missing; if present it is once, few, many or a size class.

clone size	J gene	V gene	D gene	CDR3 protein	CDR3 DNA
.	TRBJ1-1	TRBV28	.	CASSFGRLAEAFF	TGTGCCAGCAGTTTCGGCAGGCTCGCTGAAGCTTTCTTT
.	TRBJ2-2	TRBV28	.	CASKTPSTTTGELFF	TGTGCCAGCAAGACGCCTTCGACAACTACCGGGGAGCTGTTTTTT
.	TRBJ2-1	TRBV19	TRBD2	CASSISLAGGDSYNEQFF	TGTGCCAGTAGTATCTCCCTAGCGGGAGGAGACTCCTACAATGAGCAGTTCTTC
.	TRBJ2-7	TRBV28	TRBD1	CASSSPGTGVYEQYF	TGTGCCAGCAGTTCCCCCGGGACAGGGGTCTACGAGCAGTACTTC
.	TRBJ1-1	TRBV19	.	CASSGIWGRDTEAFF	TGTGCCAGTAGTGGCATCTGGGGCAGGGACACTGAAGCTTTCTTT
.	TRBJ2-7	TRBV7-2	TRBD2	CASSLSTSGGAKEQYF	TGTGCCAGCAGCTTATCGACTAGCGGGGGGGCCAAGGAGCAGTACTTC
.	TRBJ2-2	TRBV7-8	TRBD2	CASSSLAGGTGELFF	TGTGCCAGCAGCTCTCTAGCGGGAGGGACCGGGGAGCTGTTTTTT
.	TRBJ2-1	TRBV5-8	.	CASSLRDSTYNEQFF	TGTGCCAGCAGCTTGCGGGACTCCACTTACAATGAGCAGTTCTTC
.	TRBJ2-2	TRBV19	.	CASSMSVFGELFF	TGTGCCAGTAGTATGTCGGTGTTCGGGGAGCTGTTTTTT
.	TRBJ1-5	TRBV6-6	.	CASSYGRYSNQPQHF	TGTGCCAGCAGTTACGGGCGTTATAGCAATCAGCCCCAGCATTTT
.	TRBJ2-7	TRBV28	.	CASSLDTAYEQYF	TGTGCCAGCAGTTTAGACACGGCCTACGAGCAGTACTTC
few	TRBJ1-1	TRBV30	TRBD1	CAWREGRGTEAFF	TGTGCCTGGAGGGAGGGCAGGGGGACTGAAGCTTTCTTT
.	TRBJ1-2	TRBV5-6	.	CASSWRTASYGYTF	TGTGCCAGCAGCTGGCGGACAGCATCTTATGGCTACACCTTC
.	TRBJ2-1	TRBV13	TRBD1	CASSPGTGNNEQFF	TGTGCCAGCAGCCCCGGGACAGGTAACAATGAGCAGTTCTTC
.	TRBJ2-5	TRBV11-3	TRBD1	CASSLGQGATETQYF	TGTGCCAGCAGCTTAGGACAGGGGGCAACTGAGACCCAGTACTTC
.	TRBJ1-6	TRBV9	TRBD1	CASSPRAEGAFYNSPLHF	TGTGCCAGCAGCCCGAGAGCAGAGGGGGCTTTCTATAATTCACCCCTCCACTTT
.	TRBJ2-5	TRBV7-2	TRBD1	CASSFQTGGETQYF	TGTGCCAGCAGCTTTCAGACAGGGGGGGAGACCCAGTACTTC
.	TRBJ1-4	TRBV15	.	CATGSGPTNEKLFF	TGTGCCACCGGGAGCGGACCAACTAATGAAAAACTGTTTTTT
.	TRBJ2-5	TRBV5-4	.	CASSLDIGETQYF	TGTGCCAGCAGCCTCGACATAGGAGAGACCCAGTACTTC
.	TRBJ1-2	TRBV28	.	CASSLGNYGYTF	TGTGCCAGCAGTTTAGGCAACTATGGCTACACCTTC
.	TRBJ2-2	TRBV4-3	.	CASSQGQGTGELFF	TGCGCCAGCAGCCAAGGGCAGGGCACCGGGGAGCTGTTTTTT
once	TRBJ2-3	TRBV6-5	.	CASRKSRRALDTQYF	TGTGCCAGCAGAAAAAGCCGGAGGGCCTTAGATACGCAGTATTTT
.	TRBJ2-2	TRBV19	TRBD1	CASSIRDRDTGELFF	TGTGCCAGTAGCATCCGGGACAGGGACACCGGGGAGCTGTTTTTT